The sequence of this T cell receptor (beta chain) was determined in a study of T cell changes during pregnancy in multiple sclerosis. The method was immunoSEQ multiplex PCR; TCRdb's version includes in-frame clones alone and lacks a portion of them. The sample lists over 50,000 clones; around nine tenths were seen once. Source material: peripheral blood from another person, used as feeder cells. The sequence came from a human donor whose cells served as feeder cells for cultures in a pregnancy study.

This CDR3 is CASSLGQGTEKLFF. The CDR3 region has the DNA TGTGCCAGCAGCCTGGGACAGGGTACCGAAAAACTGTTTTTT. V is TRBV11-1 and J is TRBJ1-4; 9 nucleotides line up with TRBD1. V shed 5 bases and J 8 bases; nucleotides not matched to a gene: 6. Germline CDR1 SGHAT, CDR2 FQDESV (reference sequence). This CDR3 region has 14 residues.